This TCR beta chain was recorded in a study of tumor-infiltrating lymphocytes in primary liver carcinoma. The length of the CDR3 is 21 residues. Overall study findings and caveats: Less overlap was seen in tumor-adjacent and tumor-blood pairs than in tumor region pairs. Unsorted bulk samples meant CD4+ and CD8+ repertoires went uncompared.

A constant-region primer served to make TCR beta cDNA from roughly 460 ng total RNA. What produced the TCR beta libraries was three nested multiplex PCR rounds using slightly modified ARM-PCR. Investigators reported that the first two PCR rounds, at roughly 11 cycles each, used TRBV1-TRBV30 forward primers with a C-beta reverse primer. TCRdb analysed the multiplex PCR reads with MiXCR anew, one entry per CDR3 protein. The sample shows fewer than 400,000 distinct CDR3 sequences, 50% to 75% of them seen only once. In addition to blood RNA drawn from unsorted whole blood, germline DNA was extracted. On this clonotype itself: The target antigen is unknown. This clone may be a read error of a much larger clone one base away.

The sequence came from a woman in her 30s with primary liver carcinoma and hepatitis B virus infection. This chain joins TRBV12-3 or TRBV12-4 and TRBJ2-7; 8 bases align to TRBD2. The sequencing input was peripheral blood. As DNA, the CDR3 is TGTGCCAGCAGTTTCAGTAGCGCTATAGTGGGCCCTAGCGGGCCAAACTACGAGGAGTACTTC. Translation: CASSFSSAIVGPSGPNYEEYF.